A single sample is the source of the 29 T cell receptor beta chains below, sequenced in a study of blood T cell repertoires in COVID-19. Profiling relied on immunoSEQ multiplex PCR, and the TCRdb table lists in-frame clones only, not all of them. Among approximately 96,000 clones, about 95% were seen once, and the ten largest hold roughly 4%. Specimen: peripheral blood. The receptors were gathered from a human donor with active COVID-19. The donor label of this sample is uncertain.

The CDR3: CASSQATLNTGELFF. The CDR3 nucleotides are TGCGCCAGCAGCCAAGCGACACTGAACACCGGGGAGCTGTTTTTT. The gene calls are TRBV4-1 and TRBJ2-2; no firm D call. There are 15 residues in the CDR3. The V end was cut by 1 base, the J end by 1 base, with 7 bases between. Per germline, CDR1 MGHRA and CDR2 YSYEKL.

This rearrangement joins TRBV7-9 to TRBJ2-1; TRBD2 aligns across 12 bases. The CDR3 covers 18 residues. The V and J ends lost 7 bases and 1 base, in that order; junction bases with no gene match: 11. CDR1 and CDR2 from the germline V gene are SEHNR and FQNEAQ (reference sequence). This CDR3 is CASTRLAGVVVSYNEQFF. In nucleotides, the CDR3 is TGTGCCAGCACTCGACTAGCGGGAGTTGTTGTGTCCTACAATGAGCAGTTCTTC.

This chain uses TRBV18 with TRBJ2-3, with 7 nucleotides matching TRBD1. The CDR3 consists of 15 residues. Germline V gives CDR1 KGHSH, CDR2 LQKENI. The trim removed 1 base at V and 4 bases at J, leaving 5 bases unmatched. The CDR3, as DNA: TGTGCCAGCTCACCACGGACAGGCTCCGCAGATACGCAGTATTTT. Translation: CASSPRTGSADTQYF.

The chain uses TRBV29-1 and TRBJ1-2; D might be TRBD1 (6 bases). This CDR3 region has 13 residues. In germline, CDR1 is SQVTM, CDR2 ANQGSEA. Deletions cut 1 base from V and 5 bases from J, with 11 bases between. The CDR3 coding sequence is TGCAGCGTTGAAGTAGGCCAGGGGTATGGCTACACCTTC. This codes for CSVEVGQGYGYTF.

The chain is built from TRBV5-5 and TRBJ2-5; TRBD2 might be the D (6 bases). This CDR3 is built from 18 residues. Germline loops: CDR1 SGHKS, CDR2 YYEKEE (reference sequence). The ends were cut back, 0 bases at V and 5 bases at J, with 23 bases in the middle. For the CDR3, the DNA is TGTGCCAGCAGCTTGGGATACTCACGGGGGTCGGCTCGGGAGACCCAGTACTTC. Its translation is CASSLGYSRGSARETQYF.

V and J are TRBV3-1 (or the pseudogene TRBV3-2) and TRBJ2-2, with TRBD2 as a possible D gene (6 bases). Trimming pared 6 bases from V and 5 bases from J, leaving 13 bases between. Looked up from germline, CDR1 is LGHDT and CDR2 is YNNKEL (reference sequence). This CDR3 has 14 amino acids. As DNA, the CDR3 is TGTGCCAGCAGTGGAGGTAGCGGAACCGGGGAGCTGTTTTTT. Protein product: CASSGGSGTGELFF.

The chain combines TRBV18 with TRBJ2-7, with 9 bases fitting TRBD1. CDR1 is KGHSH, CDR2 LQKENI, per germline. J was trimmed by 2 bases and V by 3 bases; bases with no gene match: 2. CDR3 length: 14 residues. The CDR3 spells CASSPGQGTYEQYF. CDR3 nucleotides: TGTGCCAGCTCACCGGGACAGGGCACCTACGAGCAGTACTTC.

This clone was seen a handful of times. The V call is TRBV11-2, the J call TRBJ2-7, with a weak D call TRBD1 (6 bases). Germline V gives CDR1 SGHAT, CDR2 FQNNGV. V lost 5 bases to trimming and J lost 3 bases, with 14 bases between them. The CDR3 is 14 residues long. CDR3: CASSPRTVNYEQYF. In DNA, the CDR3 is TGTGCCAGCAGCCCCAGGACAGTAAACTACGAGCAGTACTTC.

V gene TRBV24-1 combines with J gene TRBJ2-6, with 7 bases aligning to TRBD1. V was pared by 3 bases and J by 0 bases, with 7 bases of the junction left unmatched. The CDR3 loop spans 18 amino acids. Germline CDR1 is KGHDR and CDR2 is SFDVKD. CDR3 bases: TGTGCCACCAGTGATCCGACAGGGTATCTCTCTGGGGCCAACGTCCTGACTTTC. The encoded protein is CATSDPTGYLSGANVLTF.

CDR3 bases: TGTGCTAGTGGACCCGTGCGGGGACCCGGTACGCAGTATTTT. Residues: CASGPVRGPGTQYF. The V call is TRBV12-5, the J call TRBJ2-3; D perhaps matches TRBD2 (6 bases). CDR3 length: 14 amino acids. Germline lookup yields CDR1 LGHNT and CDR2 FRNRAP. V lost 6 bases and J 8 bases, leaving 18 bases between the germline ends.

The chain recombines TRBV9 with TRBJ2-1; D perhaps matches TRBD2 (5 bases). The CDR3 totals 14 residues. V was pared by 0 bases and J by 6 bases, with 10 bases between. The V gene's germline CDR1 is SGDLS and CDR2 YYNGEE. As DNA, the CDR3 is TGTGCCAGCAGCGTAGCCCGTCGGGGCAATGAGCAGTTCTTC. Its translation is CASSVARRGNEQFF.

This chain connects TRBV10-2 to TRBJ1-1; D possibly corresponds to TRBD1 (5 bases). V gave up 8 bases and J gave up 5 bases, with 15 bases separating them. Germline CDR1 reads WSHSY; CDR2 reads SAAADI. This CDR3 is 13 amino acids long. CDR3 sequence (DNA): TGCGCCAGCTCCAGACAGAGAGGTACTGAAGCTTTCTTT. Residues: CASSRQRGTEAFF.

This clone was detected once. The chain uses TRBV3-1 (or the pseudogene TRBV3-2) and TRBJ2-1, with 15 positions matching TRBD2. The length of the CDR3 is 15 residues. The V segment lost 4 bases and the J segment 15 bases; nucleotides outside the gene matches: 10. CDR1 and CDR2 from the germline V gene are LGHDT and YNNKEL (reference sequence). CDR3 nucleotides: TGTGCCAGCAGCCCCTATCGGACTAGCGGGAGGGCTCGGTTCTTC. Translating it yields CASSPYRTSGRARFF.

This chain uses TRBV19 with TRBJ2-7; unclear D gene. V lost 0 bases and J lost 3, with 12 bases in between. The CDR3 is 15 amino acids. Looked up from germline, CDR1 is LNHDA and CDR2 is SQIVND (reference sequence). The CDR3 bases are TGTGCCAGTAGTATAGAGAGGCAGCCGATCTACGAGCAGTACTTC. It encodes CASSIERQPIYEQYF.

The chain is built from TRBV6-1 and TRBJ1-2; D is unclear. CDR1 and CDR2 from the germline V gene are MNHNS and SASEGT. V lost 1 base, J lost 3 bases, and 6 bases lay in between. This CDR3 is built from 13 residues. The CDR3 DNA sequence: TGTGCCAGCAGTGAAGGCGGGGACTATGGCTACACCTTC. As protein: CASSEGGDYGYTF.

The V call is TRBV7-2, the J call TRBJ2-7; 8 positions match TRBD2. This CDR3 comprises 16 residues. The V and J ends lost 1 base and 1 base, in that order; junction bases with no gene match: 6. Germline-derived CDR1 and CDR2 are SGHTA and FQGNSA. The CDR3 protein is CASSLESGGSSYEQYF. The CDR3 DNA reads TGTGCCAGCAGCTTAGAATCGGGGGGGTCATCCTACGAGCAGTACTTC.

V gene TRBV7-9 combines with J gene TRBJ2-3, with no clear D. V lost 7 bases to trimming and J lost 6 bases, with 8 bases between them. Germline V lookup: CDR1 SEHNR, CDR2 FQNEAQ (reference sequence). The CDR3 is 11 residues long. The CDR3 sequence: CASTLTDTQYF. The CDR3 coding sequence is TGTGCCAGCACCCTTACTGATACGCAGTATTTT.

The V call is TRBV5-6, the J call TRBJ2-3, with TRBD1 as a possible D gene (6 bases). CDR1 and CDR2 (germline): SGHDT, YYEEEE. The CDR3 is 14 residues long. Trimming pared 4 bases from V and 4 bases from J, leaving 13 bases between. CDR3 bases: TGTGCCAGCAGCCGAGTACAGGGAGCAGATACGCAGTATTTT. Protein product: CASSRVQGADTQYF. Based on the CDR3 plus reference TRBV5-6 and TRBJ2-3, the full variable domain is DAGVTQSPTHLIKTRGQQVTLRCSPKSGHDTVSWYQQALGQGPQFIFQYYEEEERQRGNFPDRFSGHQFPNYSSELNVNALLLGDSALYLCASSRVQGADTQYFGPGTRLTVL.

The J gene is TRBJ1-5, the V gene TRBV27, with TRBD1 matching over 9 bases. The CDR3 has 15 residues. Germline-derived CDR1 and CDR2 are MNHEY and SMNVEV (reference sequence). The V gene end was trimmed by 6 bases and the J gene end by 5 bases; junction bases not matched to a gene: 8. This chain's CDR3 is CASSQQGAGYQPQHF. CDR3 coding DNA: TGTGCCAGCAGCCAACAGGGGGCTGGATATCAGCCCCAGCATTTT.

The rearrangement uses TRBV4-1 and TRBJ2-3; 15 bases align to TRBD2. Germline V gene sequence: CDR1 MGHRA, CDR2 YSYEKL. V was pared by 4 bases and J by 2 bases, with 16 bases of the junction left unmatched. The CDR3 runs 21 residues. CDR3 bases: TGCGCCAGCAGCCCCACTGCCGGGACTAGCGGGGGGCCGACAACCACAGATACGCAGTATTTT. Translation: CASSPTAGTSGGPTTTDTQYF.

CDR3 amino acids: CASSIVGGSTDTQYF. The CDR3 bases are TGTGCCAGTAGTATAGTCGGCGGGAGCACAGATACGCAGTATTTT. This rearrangement joins TRBV19 to TRBJ2-3; D may be TRBD2 (5 bases). Between the trimmed V and J ends, which lost 1 base and 0 bases, there was a span of 8 bases. From germline, CDR1 is LNHDA and CDR2 SQIVND (reference sequence). CDR3 length equals 15 residues.

The chain links TRBV28 to TRBJ2-7; D ambiguous. CDR3 length equals 13 residues. Germline V gives CDR1 MDHEN, CDR2 SYDVKM. Trimming left V 3 bases short and J 6 bases short, with 12 bases between. The CDR3 spells CASSFPGTAEQYF. In DNA, the CDR3 is TGTGCCAGCAGTTTTCCAGGAACAGCCGAGCAGTACTTC.

The chain uses TRBV12-5 and TRBJ2-2, with D possibly being TRBD2 (6 bases). Trimming took off 0 bases at V and 3 bases at J, with 17 bases between the two ends. The germline V gene has CDR1 LGHNT and CDR2 FRNRAP. The length of the CDR3 is 18 residues. The CDR3: CASGLVMIRRGYTGELFF. The CDR3 region has the DNA TGTGCTAGTGGTTTGGTAATGATTAGGAGGGGTTACACCGGGGAGCTGTTTTTT.

The rearrangement uses TRBV11-3 and TRBJ1-1; D perhaps matches TRBD1 (5 bases). Per germline, CDR1 SGHNT and CDR2 YENEEA. V dropped 4 bases and J dropped 5 bases, with 23 bases sitting between them. The CDR3 has 17 amino acids. CDR3 amino acids: CASSSRVGLMGGTEAFF. DNA of the CDR3: TGTGCCAGCAGCTCCAGGGTGGGTCTGATGGGTGGGACTGAAGCTTTCTTT.

The chain recombines TRBV7-9 with TRBJ1-1; TRBD1 might be the D (5 bases). The V gene's germline CDR1 is SEHNR and CDR2 FQNEAQ (reference sequence). Trimming took off 5 bases at V and 5 bases at J, with 12 bases between the two ends. The CDR3 runs 13 residues. The CDR3 region is CASSLVGRTEAFF. The CDR3 DNA is TGTGCCAGCAGCCTGGTGGGGCGTACTGAAGCTTTCTTT. Using reference TRBV7-9 and TRBJ1-1 for the parts outside the CDR3, the full variable domain is DTGVSQNPRHKITKRGQNVTFRCDPISEHNRLYWYRQTLGQGPEFLTYFQNEAQLEKSRLLSDRFSAERPKGSFSTLEIQRTEQGDSAMYLCASSLVGRTEAFFGQGTRLTVV.

The rearrangement uses TRBV24-1 and TRBJ2-3; 14 nucleotides align to TRBD2. CDR1 KGHDR and CDR2 SFDVKD come from the germline V gene. The V gene end was trimmed by 3 bases and the J gene end by 5 bases; junction bases not matched to a gene: 6. The CDR3 loop spans 17 amino acids. The CDR3, as DNA: TGTGCCACCAGTGATCCGGGACTAGCGGGAGTGGGAGATACGCAGTATTTT. Protein sequence: CATSDPGLAGVGDTQYF.

J is TRBJ2-1 and V is TRBV4-1; 11 positions match TRBD1. The CDR3 runs 15 residues. Trimming took 4 bases from V and 7 from J; bases not matched to a gene: 6. Germline V gives CDR1 MGHRA, CDR2 YSYEKL. The CDR3 sequence is CASSRGQGAGNEQFF. In DNA, the CDR3 is TGCGCCAGCAGCCGAGGACAGGGGGCTGGGAATGAGCAGTTCTTC.

There are a few counts of this clone. The V and J genes are TRBV6-6 and TRBJ2-7, with a tentative D call TRBD2 (5 bases). The V gene lost 8 bases and the J gene lost 4 bases, with 9 bases spanning the gap. CDR1 is MNHNY and CDR2 is SVGAGI in the germline V gene (reference sequence). The length of the CDR3 is 11 residues. The CDR3 spells CASSERYEQYF. CDR3 nucleotide sequence: TGTGCCAGCTCGGAGCGGTACGAGCAGTACTTC.

The chain recombines TRBV6-5 with TRBJ2-5; tentative D call: TRBD1 (6 bases). The V and J ends lost 6 bases and 1 base respectively, with 15 bases between them. The CDR3 is 15 amino acids. Germline V gives CDR1 MNHEY, CDR2 SVGAGI. The CDR3 DNA reads TGTGCCAGCAGCCGGCAGGGGCGTCCCCAAGAGACCCAGTACTTC. Translation gives CASSRQGRPQETQYF.